The entry that follows covers one T cell receptor (beta chain) sequence. Its antigen is as yet unknown. One end of the junction is discordant with germline, which a read error may explain. PCR primers comprised 60 Vbeta and 13 Jbeta primers. Clones were read by immunoSEQ multiplex PCR, and TCRdb kept only the in-frame ones, dropping some. There are 150,000 to 180,000 clones in the sample; 80% occur only once, and roughly 12% lies in the top ten. CDR3 size: 12 residues. Germline V CDR1 and CDR2: SEHNR, FQNEAQ (reference sequence). The record originates from a study of cytomegalovirus exposure and HLA in healthy donors. Study results and caveats: In terms of immune exposure information, only CMV serostatus was available. A missense variant in DCLRE1C was later tied to TCR beta V- and J-gene trimming. Earlier results showed most TCR beta V segments being productive about 87% or about 30% of the time. Roughly even sequencing depth across donors was the assumption behind the presence/absence analyses.

The sample comprised PBMCs. The receptor comes from a young man in good health and CMV-seropositive. V and J are TRBV7-9 and TRBJ2-2; D gene uncertain. The CDR3 nucleotides read TGTTCCAGCAGCCAGTCCCCCGGGGAGCTGTTTTTT. This gives the protein CSSSQSPGELFF.